What follows describes a single TCR beta chain. The antigen remains undetermined. Via MiXCR, TCRdb re-called the RACE reads, giving one row per CDR3 protein. Of 110,000 to 150,000 distinct CDR3 sequences in the sample, approximately 12% were seen once. Per germline, CDR1 SGHKS and CDR2 YYEKEE (reference sequence). This CDR3 is built from 13 residues. Unmatched junction bases numbered 3, after V lost 4 bases and J lost 3 bases. The source of the sample is a study of human T cells and chemical hapten exposure. Overall study: Donors were sensitized with 2% DPC on the upper inner arm. Patch tests applied 0.01% DPC to the upper back and were scored after 6 days. A mostly female patient group had alopecia areata, totalis or universalis. General study points: Patch test score was positively correlated with the counts of TCRs that had expanded at PT1.

Time point indicated: patch test 2, 6 weeks after DPC sensitization. Treatment noted: therapeutic diphenylcyclopropenone sensitization with weekly scalp DPC. The sequence came from a woman aged 45-59 years with alopecia areata. Some clones in this sample may be carry-over from other donors' samples. The material was whole blood, obtained in connection with sensitization to the hapten diphenylcyclopropenone (DPC). The chain employs TRBV5-5 and TRBJ1-2, with 7 nucleotides matching TRBD1. This CDR3 reads CASSLGTDYGYTF. The CDR3 DNA follows: TGTGCCAGCAGCCTAGGGACAGACTATGGCTACACCTTC.